This TCR beta chain was documented in a study of human thymus T cells (dated by TCRdb to 2018 to 2021). The study in broad terms: TCR alpha and beta repertoires from roughly eight infant thymus samples and a few related peripheral blood samples were characterized in the study. The cohort included about 6 male and a couple of female infants, with donor ages spanning 7 to 244 days.

Using the immunoSEQ multiplex PCR assay, the TCRB and TCRAD loci were amplified from a standardized quantity of quality-controlled genomic DNA. Amplicons spanned the V(D)J region at a length sufficient to cover the CDR3 and identify V and J genes. Amplicon sequencing was performed on an Illumina platform through the commercial immunoSEQ service. In the original analysis: Primer bias and sequencing errors were corrected as previously described, and TCRAD and TCRB definitions were based on the IMGT database. immunoSEQ Analyzer 3.0 and VDJTools were used for repertoire analysis, which covered basic statistics, V/J segment usage, diversity estimates, rarefaction and pairwise overlap. Diversity was estimated with Chao1, ChaoE, Efron-Thisted, Shannon and inverse Simpson indices, and also on datasets down-sampled to the smallest sample. Repertoire overlap was determined by strict matching of CDR3 nucleotide sequence, V gene and J gene, and Jaccard-based multidimensional scaling clustering was applied. TCRdb limited this immuneACCESS table to in-frame rearrangements with V and J called. A share of clones is missing; checked studies link under half to unresolved V genes, and the rest is unexplained. That table supplies the V and J calls and clone size; D and trimming were determined from the DNA. A total of tens of thousands of clones appear in this sample, 85% to 95% of them only once. The biggest ten clones account for 0.03% to 0.035% of the sample.

Thymus tissue was collected as surgical resects that were removed during corrective cardiac surgery. Immunologically healthy infants undergoing open corrective cardiac surgery for congenital heart defects in Finland were used as donors. Thymocytes were released mechanically from tissue and stored at -70 °C as pellets of roughly 9.5-31 million cells. A QIAsymphony instrument was used to extract genomic DNA from the frozen cell pellets. Findings and caveats that apply to the study as a whole: Both the thymic and the peripheral blood repertoires appeared to show biased V and J gene segment usage. On average, about 800,000 unique TCRB clonotypes were obtained from thymus samples, compared with roughly 84,000 from blood samples. According to the related research, thymic TCR repertoires were highly overlapping among unrelated individuals.

CDR1 and CDR2 are read off the germline V gene as LGHNA and YNFKEQ. The CDR3 runs 16 residues from the cysteine to the phenylalanine. Kept here is only the CDR3 DNA, which spans 48 bases and is read in frame from base 1. V is trimmed back by 0 bases and J by 4 bases, and the junction contains 3 bases that no gene match accounts for. Note on this clone: Its target antigen remains unknown. Per-base qualities were not stored, and no clone one base away is much larger.

This sequence originates from a girl younger than two with a congenital heart defect but otherwise immunologically healthy. The chain employs TRBV4-2 and TRBJ2-1; TRBD2 matches 10 bases in the middle. Sample: thymus tissue. The CDR3 sequence is CASSQEGAGGYNEQFF. The DNA sequence is TGTGCCAGCAGCCAAGAAGGAGCGGGAGGGTACAATGAGCAGTTCTTC.